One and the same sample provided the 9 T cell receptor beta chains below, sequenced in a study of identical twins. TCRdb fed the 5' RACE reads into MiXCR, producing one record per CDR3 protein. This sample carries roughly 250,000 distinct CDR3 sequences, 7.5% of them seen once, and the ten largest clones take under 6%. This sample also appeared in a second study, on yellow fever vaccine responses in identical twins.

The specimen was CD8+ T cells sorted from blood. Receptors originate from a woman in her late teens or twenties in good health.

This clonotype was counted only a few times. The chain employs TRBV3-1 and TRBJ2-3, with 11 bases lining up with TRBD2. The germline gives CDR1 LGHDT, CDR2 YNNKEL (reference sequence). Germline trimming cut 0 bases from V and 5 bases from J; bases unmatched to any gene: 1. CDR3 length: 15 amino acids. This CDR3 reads CASSQDGTSGDTQYF. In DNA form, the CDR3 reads TGTGCCAGCAGCCAAGACGGGACTAGCGGAGATACGCAGTATTTT.

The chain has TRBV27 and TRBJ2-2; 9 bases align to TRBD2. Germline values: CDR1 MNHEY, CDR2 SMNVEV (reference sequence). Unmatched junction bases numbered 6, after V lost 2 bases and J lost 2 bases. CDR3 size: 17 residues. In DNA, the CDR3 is TGTGCCAGCAGTTTAGGCGCGGGAGGGCGTAACACCGGGGAGCTGTTTTTT. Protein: CASSLGAGGRNTGELFF.

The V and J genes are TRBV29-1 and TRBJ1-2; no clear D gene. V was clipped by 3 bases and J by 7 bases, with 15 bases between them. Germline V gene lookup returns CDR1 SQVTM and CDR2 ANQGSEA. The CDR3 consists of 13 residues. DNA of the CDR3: TGCAGCGTTGATAGTCAGCATGACTTTGGCTACACCTTC. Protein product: CSVDSQHDFGYTF.

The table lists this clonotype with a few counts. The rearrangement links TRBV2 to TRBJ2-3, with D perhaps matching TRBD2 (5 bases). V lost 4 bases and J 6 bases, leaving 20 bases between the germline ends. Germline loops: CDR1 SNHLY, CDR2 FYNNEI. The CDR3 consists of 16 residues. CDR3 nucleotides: TGTGCCAGCAGTGCGAGGAGACAAAACCCGGGGGATACGCAGTATTTT. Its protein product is CASSARRQNPGDTQYF. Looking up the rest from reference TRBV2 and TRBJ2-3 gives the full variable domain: EPEVTQTPSHQVTQMGQEVILRCVPISNHLYFYWYRQILGQKVEFLVSFYNNEISEKSEIFDDQFSVERPDGSNFTLKIRSTKLEDSAMYFCASSARRQNPGDTQYFGPGTRLTVL.

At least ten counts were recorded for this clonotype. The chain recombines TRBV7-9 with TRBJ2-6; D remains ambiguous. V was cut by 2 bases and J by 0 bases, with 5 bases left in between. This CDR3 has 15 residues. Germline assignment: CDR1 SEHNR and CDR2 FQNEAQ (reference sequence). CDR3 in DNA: TGTGCCAGCAGCTTAAGGGACTCTGGGGCCAACGTCCTGACTTTC. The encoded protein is CASSLRDSGANVLTF.

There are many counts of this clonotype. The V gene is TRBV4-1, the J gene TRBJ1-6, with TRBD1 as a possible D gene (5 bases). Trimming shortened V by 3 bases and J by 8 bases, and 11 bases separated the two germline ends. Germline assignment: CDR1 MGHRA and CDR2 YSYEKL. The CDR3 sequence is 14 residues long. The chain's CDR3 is CASSHQGSDSPLHF. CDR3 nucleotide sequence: TGCGCCAGCAGCCATCAGGGTTCTGATTCACCCCTCCACTTT.

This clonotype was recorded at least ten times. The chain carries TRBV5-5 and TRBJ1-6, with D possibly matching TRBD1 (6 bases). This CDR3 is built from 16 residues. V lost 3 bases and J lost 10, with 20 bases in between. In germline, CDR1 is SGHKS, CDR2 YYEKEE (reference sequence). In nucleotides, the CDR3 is TGTGCCAGCAGCTCCACGTGGGGGCAGGGTCGCTCACCCCTCCACTTT. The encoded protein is CASSSTWGQGRSPLHF.

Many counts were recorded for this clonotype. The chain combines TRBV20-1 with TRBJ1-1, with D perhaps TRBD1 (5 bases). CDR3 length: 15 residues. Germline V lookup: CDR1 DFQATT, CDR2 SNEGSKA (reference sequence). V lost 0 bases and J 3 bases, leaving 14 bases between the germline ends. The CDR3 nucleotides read TGCAGTGCTAGAGATCTCAACCGGGGGGACACTGAAGCTTTCTTT. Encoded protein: CSARDLNRGDTEAFF.

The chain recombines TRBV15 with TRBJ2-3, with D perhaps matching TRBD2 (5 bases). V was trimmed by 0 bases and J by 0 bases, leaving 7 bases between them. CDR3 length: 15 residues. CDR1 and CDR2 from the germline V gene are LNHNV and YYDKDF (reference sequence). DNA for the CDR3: TGTGCCACCAGCAGAGAGAGGGTTAGCACAGATACGCAGTATTTT. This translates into CATSRERVSTDTQYF.